This T cell receptor beta chain appears in the sequencing data of a study of blood T cell repertoires in COVID-19. Study-wide context: PBMCs, B-cell-depleted T cells, or T cells were the source of the cDNA or gDNA that made up the material.

Participants came from roughly 25 US areas, aged about 18 to 95 years. Participants' own reports of clinical history determined their cohort assignment. Authors' processing steps: Nucleated cell counts were estimated from reference gene primer amplification. Here immunoSEQ multiplex PCR was the method, and the copy in TCRdb shows in-frame clones only, minus some. Clone size and the V and J calls come from that table; the DNA yielded D and trimming. The table shows about 200,000 clones, with 75% to 85% occurring only once. Germline loops: CDR1 LNHNV, CDR2 YYDKDF (reference sequence). This CDR3 spans 14 amino acids. Trimming took 3 bases from V and 6 from J; bases not matched to a gene: 0.

The chain links TRBV15 to TRBJ1-4, with TRBD1 identical over 11 bases. This clonotype originated in a woman aged 40-49 years with acute COVID-19. Sequencing was performed on PBMCs or T cells enriched from blood (not recorded which). CDR3 amino acids: CATSRGQGDEKLFF. For the CDR3, the DNA is TGTGCCACCAGCAGGGGACAGGGGGATGAAAAACTGTTTTTT.